This record looks at one T cell receptor (beta chain) sequence and its context. The table lists this clonotype with a few counts. The antigen it binds to is not known. Within one base of it there is no much larger clone, and no base qualities were kept. A patient counted as having stable Graves' hyperthyroidism if no progression to ophthalmopathy occurred over 18 months of follow-up. Hyperthyroidism patients were aged 18 to 65 years and newly diagnosed, with disease duration of less than 2 months. Any patient with an uncontrolled infection, another autoimmune disease, pregnancy or lactation was excluded. Diagnoses were established on the basis of clinical symptoms, serum thyroxine and TRAb, thyroid ultrasound, and orbital computed tomography. PBMCs were isolated from 10 ml of fresh peripheral blood by Ficoll-Paque density gradient centrifugation. Trizol reagent was used to extract total RNA, and RNA quality was then checked on an Agilent 2100 Bioanalyzer.

The sample originates from a study of T cells in Graves' hyperthyroidism and ophthalmopathy (dated by TCRdb to the late 2010s). Some background on the complete study: Peripheral blood was sampled at the time of initial diagnosis, prior to any treatment. To identify distinguishing TCR V-J signatures, a discovery cohort of 100 or so patients was used, comprising 40 to 45 with Graves' ophthalmopathy and some 60 with stable Graves' hyperthyroidism. Whether ophthalmopathy could be predicted prospectively was tested in an independent validation cohort made up of about 18 hyperthyroidism patients plus 17 patients who later progressed to ophthalmopathy. The 75 to 100 discovery patients were randomly split 7:3 into training and test sets. The study also compared thyroid tissue and blood T-cell repertoires from several Graves' hyperthyroidism patients. After blood sampling, hyperthyroidism patients were treated with methimazole at a starting dose of 30 mg daily, and ophthalmopathy patients were treated with high-dose intravenous methylprednisolone. According to the paper, TCR Vbeta CDR3 sequencing was carried out on 135 peripheral blood samples, which came from about 45 ophthalmopathy, approximately 78 hyperthyroidism and roughly 17 progressor patients. General conclusions and limits of the study: No statistical method was used to fix the sample size in advance, and group allocation was not hidden from the investigators. A model built on a 13 V-J signature distinguished ophthalmopathy from stable hyperthyroidism, reaching around 87% sensitivity and 81% to 83% specificity in cross-validation and 80%/75% in testing. In validation, the model predicted progression to ophthalmopathy a median of approximately 6.6 months before onset, with 70% to 71% sensitivity and about 72% specificity. Most expanded thyroid clonotypes (frequency above 0.001) were also detected in blood, a finding suggesting that blood repertoires may reflect thyroid immune responses.

V lost 4 bases and J lost 0 bases; the stretch between them is 11 bases long. From the cysteine up to the phenylalanine, the CDR3 has a length of 16 residues. CDR3 DNA only is kept here, 48 bases in frame from base 1. From the germline V gene, CDR1 is SGHRS and CDR2 is YFSETQ. The TCR beta CDR3 regions were amplified from the RNA transcripts. The first round of RT-PCR for the TCR CDR3 was performed with the HTBI primer set and the Qiagen OneStep RT-PCR kit. A second multiplex PCR round built the libraries, followed by size selection and purification. Paired-end sequencing of the libraries was performed with 100 bp reads on an Illumina HiSeq2000. From the authors' description of their analysis: SOAPnuke was used to process the raw data, with reads discarded if the reads contained adapters or uncalled bases, had a mean Phred below 15, or lacked an exact constant-primer or identifier match. COPE v1.2.5 was used to merge high-quality paired reads, and clonotypes were defined as unique nucleotide sequences. MiTCR v1.1 was used to align the clonotypes against IMGT TRBV, TRBD and TRBJ reference segments. Analysis was restricted to V-J combinations with a frequency above 0.0001, which covered over 98% of repertoires. The TCS score was defined as the ratio of F50 (clonal expansion) to E x V (chaos), calculated using BLOSUM62-based TCRdist between CDR3 peptides within each V-J. Welch's t-statistics and random forest reduced around 520 V-J features to under 15, which were used in a naive Bayes classifier (R e1071). The similarity between thyroid and blood repertoires was quantified using the Morisita-Horn index. TCRdb passed the public sequencing reads through fastp at Q25 and MiXCR, retaining productive beta sequences. Duplicate CDR3 protein sequences are folded into a single record with the most common DNA and genes. It is TCRdb's table, rather than the study itself, that gives the V and J calls and clone size. The sample includes 750,000 to 950,000 distinct CDR3 sequences, with 38% observed a single time. 8.9% of the sample belongs to the ten largest clones.

This chain joins TRBV5-1 to TRBJ1-6, and the D gene may be TRBD1, 5 bases matching. This TCR came from a man younger than 35 with Graves' hyperthyroidism. Specimen: blood. The base sequence is TGCGCCAGCAGCCGGGACTGGAGCTCCTATAATTCACCCCTCCACTTT. It encodes CASSRDWSSYNSPLHF.